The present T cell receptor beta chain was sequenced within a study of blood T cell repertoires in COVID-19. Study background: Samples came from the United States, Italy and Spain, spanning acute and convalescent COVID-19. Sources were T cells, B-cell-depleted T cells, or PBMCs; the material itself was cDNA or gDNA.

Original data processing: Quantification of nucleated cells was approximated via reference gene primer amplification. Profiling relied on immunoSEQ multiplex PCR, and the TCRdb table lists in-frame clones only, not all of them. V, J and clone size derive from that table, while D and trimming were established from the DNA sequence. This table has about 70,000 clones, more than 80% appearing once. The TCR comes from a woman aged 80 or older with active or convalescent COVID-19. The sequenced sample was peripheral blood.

The DNA of the CDR3 is TGTGCCAGCCAGAATAGGGGGAGGGTGGATGGCTACACCTTC. Protein: CASQNRGRVDGYTF. The V and J genes are TRBV6-5 and TRBJ1-2; possibly TRBD1 for D (6 bases). Trimming pared 8 bases from V and 6 bases from J, leaving 19 bases between. The V gene's germline CDR1 is MNHEY and CDR2 SVGAGI. The CDR3 contains 14 residues.